This T cell receptor (beta chain) appears in the sequencing data of a study of read filtering for tumor transcriptome and immune sequencing. Study-wide context: By R-ISS, stages I, II and III held approximately 8, 17 and 7 patients.

In this sample, this clonotype turned up a few times. The antigen is unknown. A much larger clone sits a single nucleotide away, making a read error possible. This library used 300 to 450 ng RNA and molecular barcoded adaptors spanning alpha/delta and beta/gamma chains. Using its own MiXCR run on the reads, TCRdb lists one record per CDR3 protein. The sample has more than 70,000 distinct CDR3 sequences; roughly a fifth are singletons. Study-wide results and limits: Correlation between methods rose after single-read clonotypes were removed.

Trimming stripped 7 bases from V and 4 bases from J, with 13 bases between. The CDR3 has 14 amino acids. The chain joins TRBV12-3 or TRBV12-4 to TRBJ2-2; D is unresolved. The receptor's source is a donor at least 40 years old with multiple myeloma. Material: a population of CD138-negative cells sorted from bone marrow. For the CDR3, the DNA is TGTGCCAGCACATGGGCGTGGAGCACCGGGGAGCTGTTTTTT. It translates to CASTWAWSTGELFF.